This entry features one T cell receptor (beta chain) sequence. No antigen is known for it. No base-level quality is on record; no much larger clone is a single base apart. Per the publication, the time point label means: at surgical resection after neoadjuvant nivolumab +/- ipilimumab. The samples were obtained from NEOSTAR, a phase 2 randomized trial that tested neoadjuvant nivolumab or nivolumab plus ipilimumab, followed by surgery, in operable NSCLC. These data belong to a study of neoadjuvant nivolumab and ipilimumab in lung cancer (dated by TCRdb to the early 2020s). Describing the broader study: Nivolumab was administered intravenously at 3 mg/kg on days 1, 15 and 29, and in the combination arm ipilimumab 1 mg/kg was added on day 1 only. TCR repertoires in pretherapy (baseline) peripheral blood were compared with TCR repertoires in tumors resected at surgery after neoadjuvant immune checkpoint blockade. Seven patients had matched pretherapy and resected tumor pairs analyzed, with four treated with nivolumab and three with nivolumab plus ipilimumab. Of the roughly 45 patients with operable NSCLC treated in the trial, approximately 23 were randomized to nivolumab monotherapy and some 21 to nivolumab plus ipilimumab. The primary endpoint of the trial was the rate of major pathologic response (MPR) in the intention-to-treat population of each study arm. Broad study findings and their caveats: Compared with tumor-adjacent uninvolved lung, resected tumors had greater TCR richness and clonality, and increases showed up in more of the dual-therapy-treated tumors. No significant correlation was found between TCR clonality and pathologic tumor regression, and only one major-pathologic-response sample was available for the clonality analysis. TCR richness in pretherapy blood showed a positive correlation with richness in tumors resected after neoadjuvant therapy (Spearman R ≈ 0.81). A small number of samples underwent TCR sequencing. Tumor T-cell richness and clonality rose from pretherapy to surgery in three of three dual-therapy tumors but in only two of four nivolumab-treated tumors.

Inclusive of the bounding cysteine and phenylalanine, the CDR3 is 13 residues long. Here the CDR3 DNA is all that survives: 39 bases in frame from base 1. V has 6 bases trimmed and J has 5 bases trimmed; junction bases matching no gene number 3. Sequences SQVTM (CDR1) and ANQGSEA (CDR2) are obtained from the germline V gene. Library preparation employed the immunoSEQ multiplex PCR assay. The source study handled its data this way. Repertoires were summarized in terms of richness and clonality, and significantly expanded and contracted clones between pre- and post-therapy samples were identified. What TCRdb holds here is the immuneACCESS table cut down to in-frame rearrangements. Part of the clones is not present; checked against another copy, under half of the missing clones reflect an unresolved V gene, and the others are unexplained. V, J and clone size are taken as reported in that table, and D and trimming were inferred from the DNA itself. This sample gives around 6,000 clones in total; less than 65% of them show up just once. The leading ten clones occupy about 14% of the sample.

Here the sequenced sample was tumor tissue, taken after neoadjuvant nivolumab, alone or with ipilimumab, at or shortly before surgery. The sequence links TRBV29-1 to TRBJ2-2; TRBD1 agrees with 10 junctional bases. The sequence was obtained from an adult with non-small cell lung cancer. This receptor has the CDR3 CSVTGGRTGELFF. The nucleotide sequence is TGCAGCGTGACAGGGGGCCGAACCGGGGAGCTGTTTTTT.